Listed here is a single T cell receptor beta chain. Its antigen is as yet unknown. Each sample had two DNA replicates, approximately 0.5 ug blood or roughly 1.6 ug tissue. Profiling relied on immunoSEQ multiplex PCR, and the TCRdb table lists in-frame clones only, not all of them. The sample lists tens of thousands of clones, roughly 69% occurring once. These data come from a study of early stage breast cancer tumors. Study-level background: ER+/PR+/HER2- status applied to about 80% of the 16 invasive breast tumors.

General observations from the study: Compared with adjacent normal breast, tumors showed around 2.5-fold denser, more clonal T cells.

The CDR3 has 15 residues. Germline-derived CDR1 and CDR2 are WSHSY and SAAADI. V was shortened by 5 bases and J by 1 base, with 12 bases between the two germline ends. This TCR came from a person in their fifties or sixties with breast cancer. The chain recombines TRBV10-2 with TRBJ2-1; possibly TRBD2 for D (5 bases). The sequencing input was blood. The CDR3 sequence is CASSRTRESYNEQFF. CDR3 bases: TGCGCCAGCAGTCGGACTCGTGAATCCTACAATGAGCAGTTCTTC.